This is a list of T cell receptor beta chains from one sample in a study of blood T cell repertoires in COVID-19. This table comes from immunoSEQ multiplex PCR, and its TCRdb copy is limited to in-frame clones, with some not included. The profile covers 150,000 to 200,000 clones, with approximately 95% appearing a single time and roughly 2.1% taken by the ten largest. Sequencing was done on a sample of peripheral blood. These receptors all stem from a woman between 55 and 75 years old with COVID-19, enrolled during active disease. CDR3s leave out the opening cysteine and the closing phenylalanine or tryptophan.

v_call	j_call	cdr3_aa
TRBV2	TRBJ2-1	ASTGQGADNEQF
TRBV7-2	TRBJ2-1	ASTLWWGSSGDNEQF
TRBV19	TRBJ2-1	ASSPDSAPNEQF
TRBV3-1/TRBV3-2	TRBJ1-5	ASSRGQGVNQPQH
TRBV30	TRBJ2-2	AWSATRGTGELF
TRBV21-1	TRBJ2-7	ASSKRGIDRPLYEQY
TRBV19	TRBJ1-1	ASSRGQYTEAF
TRBV6-5	TRBJ1-2	ASSYSTLTDYYGYT
TRBV6-2/TRBV6-3	TRBJ1-5	ASSYSGQLNQPQH
TRBV4-1	TRBJ1-5	ASSQDYSNQPQH
TRBV27	TRBJ1-2	ASSFSARQGNYGYT
TRBV7-2	TRBJ1-5	ASSLSTGSNQPQH
TRBV3-1/TRBV3-2	TRBJ2-1	ASSFQGVYNEQF
TRBV6-5	TRBJ2-2	ASRTGVNTGELF
TRBV23-1	TRBJ1-1	ASSQFFSVARIVADSMNTEAF
TRBV5-1	TRBJ1-3	ASSLASSGNTIY
TRBV9	TRBJ1-6	ASSLGSGTGYNSPLH
TRBV19	TRBJ1-2	ASSLTGPNYGYT
TRBV11-2	TRBJ1-2	ASSLTGKKDGYT
TRBV27	TRBJ2-7	ASFPSEQY
TRBV5-1	TRBJ1-1	ASSPGRGLEKAF
TRBV30	TRBJ1-2	AWGQGHYGYT
TRBV13	TRBJ2-4	ASSQDRALGIQY
TRBV5-1	TRBJ1-2	ASKRTGGAGSGYT